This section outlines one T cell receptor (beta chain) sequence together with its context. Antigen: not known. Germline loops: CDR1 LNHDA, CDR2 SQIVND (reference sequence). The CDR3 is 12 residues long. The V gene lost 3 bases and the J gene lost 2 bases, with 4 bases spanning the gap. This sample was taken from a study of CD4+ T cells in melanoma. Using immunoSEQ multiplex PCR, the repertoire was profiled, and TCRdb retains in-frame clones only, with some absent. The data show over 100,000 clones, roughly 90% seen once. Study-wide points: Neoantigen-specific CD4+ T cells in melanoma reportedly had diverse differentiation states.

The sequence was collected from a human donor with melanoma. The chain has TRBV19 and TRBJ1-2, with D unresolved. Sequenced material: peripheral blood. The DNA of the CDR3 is TGTGCCAGTAGTATCTTAAACTATGGCTACACCTTC. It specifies CASSILNYGYTF.